Below are 15 T cell receptor beta chains sequenced from a single sample in a study of cytomegalovirus exposure and HLA in healthy donors. The PCR ran on 60 Vbeta and 13 Jbeta primers. Measured with immunoSEQ multiplex PCR; TCRdb has only the in-frame clones, and not every one. This sample has about 230,000 clones, with around 80% found just once. What was sequenced was PBMCs. The receptors here all came from a boy between 5 and 17 years old in good health and CMV-seronegative.

The chain is built from TRBV5-1 and TRBJ2-3, with 8 bases fitting TRBD2. CDR3 length: 16 amino acids. After removal of 4 bases from V and 1 base from J, the junction contained 8 bases not matched to a gene. The germline gives CDR1 SGHRS, CDR2 YFSETQ. Here the CDR3 DNA reads TGCGCCAGCAGCCGGCGAACGGGAGGGGGCACAGATACGCAGTATTTT. This encodes CASSRRTGGGTDTQYF.

This chain links TRBV14 with TRBJ1-1; the D gene is possibly TRBD1 (6 bases). The germline gives CDR1 SGHDN, CDR2 FVKESK. V was trimmed by 3 bases and J by 3 bases, leaving 14 bases between them. The CDR3 spans 15 residues. As DNA, the CDR3 is TGTGCCAGCAGCCACGTTGGGGGCAGGGACACTGAAGCTTTCTTT. It yields the protein CASSHVGGRDTEAFF.

The J gene is TRBJ1-4, the V gene TRBV29-1; weak D call: TRBD1 (6 bases). From germline, CDR1 is SQVTM and CDR2 ANQGSEA. With 7 bases removed from V and 6 bases from J, the gap between germline ends came to 15 bases. CDR3 length: 13 amino acids. CDR3 amino acids: CSAWGGNDEKLFF. For the CDR3, the DNA is TGCAGCGCCTGGGGGGGCAATGATGAAAAACTGTTTTTT.

This clone was counted once. V usage is TRBV7-6 and J usage is TRBJ1-2; 8 bases are shared with TRBD1. With V trimmed by 4 bases and J by 4 bases, 8 bases remained unmatched. The germline CDR1 and CDR2 sequences are SGHVS and FNYEAQ. The CDR3 consists of 15 residues. The DNA of the CDR3 is TGTGCCAGCAGCTCAGGAAACAGGGGGAGCTATGGCTACACCTTC. Translated: CASSSGNRGSYGYTF.

The chain joins TRBV5-1 to TRBJ1-4; D is ambiguous. V lost 2 bases to trimming and J lost 5 bases, with 13 bases between them. The germline V gene has CDR1 SGHRS and CDR2 YFSETQ. The CDR3 has 15 amino acids. CDR3 in DNA: TGCGCCAGCAGCTTTGGTCCACTTTCCAATGAAAAACTGTTTTTT. It encodes CASSFGPLSNEKLFF. The whole variable domain, filled in from reference TRBV5-1 and TRBJ1-4, reads KAGVTQTPRYLIKTRGQQVTLSCSPISGHRSVSWYQQTPGQGLQFLFEYFSETQRNKGNFPGRFSGRQFSNSRSEMNVSTLELGDSALYLCASSFGPLSNEKLFFGSGTQLSVL.

The chain carries TRBV11-3 and TRBJ2-7, with a tentative D call TRBD2 (6 bases). This CDR3 region has 16 residues. V was shortened by 0 bases and J by 0 bases, with 12 bases between the two germline ends. Germline V gene data show CDR1 as SGHNT and CDR2 as YENEEA. CDR3 sequence (DNA): TGTGCCAGCAGCTTAGAACGCGGGACGTCCTCCTACGAGCAGTACTTC. Amino acids: CASSLERGTSSYEQYF.

This clone was recorded once. This chain joins TRBV7-8 and TRBJ1-1, with D hard to call. The germline gives CDR1 SGHVS, CDR2 FQNEAQ. The CDR3 extends over 16 amino acids. Trimming left V 7 bases short and J 3 bases short, with 21 bases between. The CDR3 reads CASTPARGGEDTEAFF. The CDR3 nucleotides are TGTGCCAGCACCCCAGCTCGTGGAGGCGAGGACACTGAAGCTTTCTTT.

The count of this clone is one. The V call is TRBV2, the J call TRBJ1-2; D not certain. CDR1 is SNHLY, CDR2 FYNNEI, per germline. Trimming removed 7 bases from V and 1 base from J, with 19 bases in between. The CDR3 is made up of 16 amino acids. The CDR3, as DNA: TGTGCCAGCATAGAGCACAGACCAATCTTTAACTATGGCTACACCTTC. It translates to CASIEHRPIFNYGYTF. Based on the CDR3 plus reference TRBV2 and TRBJ1-2, the full variable domain is EPEVTQTPSHQVTQMGQEVILRCVPISNHLYFYWYRQILGQKVEFLVSFYNNEISEKSEIFDDQFSVERPDGSNFTLKIRSTKLEDSAMYFCASIEHRPIFNYGYTFGSGTRLTVV.

This clone was counted between two and nine times. The V gene is TRBV5-1, the J gene TRBJ2-7, with D perhaps matching TRBD2 (5 bases). The CDR3 consists of 15 residues. Germline V gene lookup returns CDR1 SGHRS and CDR2 YFSETQ. The germline V and J ends were trimmed by 1 base and 6 bases, with 17 bases remaining between them. CDR3 DNA: TGCGCCAGCAGCTTGTCCGGGAAGACCTCCACCGAGCAGTACTTC. It codes for CASSLSGKTSTEQYF. The entire variable domain, with the rest obtained from reference TRBV5-1 and TRBJ2-7, is as follows: KAGVTQTPRYLIKTRGQQVTLSCSPISGHRSVSWYQQTPGQGLQFLFEYFSETQRNKGNFPGRFSGRQFSNSRSEMNVSTLELGDSALYLCASSLSGKTSTEQYFGPGTRLTVT.

V is TRBV5-4 and J is TRBJ2-1; 8 bases map to TRBD2. CDR1 SGHNT and CDR2 YYREEE come from the germline V gene (reference sequence). V was pared by 0 bases and J by 4 bases, with 3 bases of the junction left unmatched. This CDR3 is built from 15 residues. CDR3 DNA sequence: TGTGCCAGCAGCTTGGGAACTAGCGGTTACAATGAGCAGTTCTTC. Translation: CASSLGTSGYNEQFF.

This clone has a handful of counts. This chain joins TRBV7-9 and TRBJ1-1; no clear D. Germline assignment: CDR1 SEHNR and CDR2 FQNEAQ (reference sequence). The CDR3 is 13 amino acids. The V end lost 7 bases, the J end lost 0 bases, and 9 bases lay between the germline ends. CDR3 loop: CASTFQVNTEAFF. The CDR3 nucleotides read TGTGCCAGCACCTTCCAGGTGAACACTGAAGCTTTCTTT.

This rearrangement joins TRBV7-9 to TRBJ2-3; 9 nucleotides line up with TRBD1. The CDR3 is made up of 15 amino acids. Germline-derived CDR1 and CDR2 are SEHNR and FQNEAQ (reference sequence). V shed 6 bases and J 2 bases; nucleotides not matched to a gene: 6. The DNA of the CDR3 is TGTGCCAGCAGTTACAGGGGGCGCCCCACAGATACGCAGTATTTT. It is translated as CASSYRGRPTDTQYF.

The V and J genes are TRBV29-1 and TRBJ1-2; 10 bases align to TRBD1. J gave up 4 bases and V 7 bases, and 6 bases lay outside the gene matches. This CDR3 contains 13 residues. Germline CDR1 and CDR2: SQVTM and ANQGSEA. CDR3 DNA sequence: TGCAGCGCCGGGACAGGGGTTCTCTATGGCTACACCTTC. Residues: CSAGTGVLYGYTF.

The rearrangement uses TRBV29-1 and TRBJ2-1, with 10 bases that match TRBD2. Germline CDR1 and CDR2: SQVTM and ANQGSEA. The trim removed 3 bases at V and 4 bases at J, leaving 12 bases unmatched. This CDR3 contains 17 residues. Written as DNA, the CDR3 is TGCAGCGTTGACTATTTGTCTAGCGGGAGCATGTACAATGAGCAGTTCTTC. Protein product: CSVDYLSSGSMYNEQFF.

The chain is built from TRBV19 and TRBJ2-7; a weak D match, TRBD2 (5 bases). Germline values: CDR1 LNHDA, CDR2 SQIVND (reference sequence). CDR3 length: 14 amino acids. V lost 3 bases and J 5 bases, leaving 14 bases between the germline ends. The CDR3 bases are TGTGCCAGTAGTATTTACGGTTCAGCGGACGAGCAGTACTTC. It is translated as CASSIYGSADEQYF.